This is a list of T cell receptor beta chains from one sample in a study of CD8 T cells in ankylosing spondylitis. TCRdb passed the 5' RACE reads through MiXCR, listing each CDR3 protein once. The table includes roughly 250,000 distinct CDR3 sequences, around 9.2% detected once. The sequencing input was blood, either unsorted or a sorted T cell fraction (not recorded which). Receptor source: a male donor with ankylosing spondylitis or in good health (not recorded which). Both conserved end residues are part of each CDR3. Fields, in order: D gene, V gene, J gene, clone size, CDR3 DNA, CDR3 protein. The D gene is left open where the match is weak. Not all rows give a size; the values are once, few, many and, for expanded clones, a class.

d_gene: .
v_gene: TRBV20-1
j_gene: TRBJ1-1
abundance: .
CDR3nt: TGCAGTCATGGGGGGAGATCAGGTCGGGCACGGGTGAACACTGAAGCTTTCTTT
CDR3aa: CSHGGRSGRARVNTEAFF

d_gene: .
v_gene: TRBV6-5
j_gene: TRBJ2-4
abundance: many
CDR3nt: TGTGCCAGCAGTCTACACCTCACATTAGCCAAAAACATTCAGTACTTC
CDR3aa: CASSLHLTLAKNIQYF

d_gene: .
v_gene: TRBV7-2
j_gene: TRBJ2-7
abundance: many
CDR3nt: TGTGCCAGCAGCTTATTTGACGGGCCTACCTACGAGCAGTACTTC
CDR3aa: CASSLFDGPTYEQYF

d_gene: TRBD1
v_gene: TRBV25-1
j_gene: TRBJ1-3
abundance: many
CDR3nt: TGTGCCAGCTCCCTGGACAGGGTGGGAGGAAACACCATATATTTT
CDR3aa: CASSLDRVGGNTIYF

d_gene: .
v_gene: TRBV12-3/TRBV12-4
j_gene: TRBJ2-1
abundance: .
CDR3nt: TGTGCCAGCAGGTTAGTCGGGGAGGAGCAGTTCTTC
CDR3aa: CASRLVGEEQFF

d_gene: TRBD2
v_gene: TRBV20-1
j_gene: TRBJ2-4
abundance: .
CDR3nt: TGCTGTGCTAGAGGGACTAGCGGGAGGGCCTATGTAAACATTCAGTACTTC
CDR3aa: CCARGTSGRAYVNIQYF

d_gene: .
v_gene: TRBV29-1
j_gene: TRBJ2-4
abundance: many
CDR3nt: TGCAGCGCCGTTCCAACCATAGCCAAAAACATTCAGTACTTC
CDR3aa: CSAVPTIAKNIQYF

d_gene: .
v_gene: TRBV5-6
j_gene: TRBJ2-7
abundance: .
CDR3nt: TGTGCCAGCAGCTTTGCTGACGAGCAGTACTTC
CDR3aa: CASSFADEQYF

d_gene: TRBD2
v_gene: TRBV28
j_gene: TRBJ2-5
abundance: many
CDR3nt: TGTGCCAGCAGTTTATTGAGACTAGCAGGGGAGACCCAGTACTTC
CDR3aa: CASSLLRLAGETQYF

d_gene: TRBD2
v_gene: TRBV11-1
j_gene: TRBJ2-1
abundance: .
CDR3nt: TGTGCCAGCAGCTTAGTGTCCCTGTCGGGGGGTTTCGACAATGAGCAGTTCTTC
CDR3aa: CASSLVSLSGGFDNEQFF